The 21 T cell receptor beta chains listed next were all sequenced from one sample in a study of blood T cell repertoires in COVID-19. This table comes from immunoSEQ multiplex PCR, and its TCRdb copy is limited to in-frame clones, with some not included. Of 150,000 to 200,000 clones detected, roughly four fifths appear once; the ten largest clones hold about 15%. Source material: peripheral blood. The origin of the receptors is a man aged 25-45 years with active or convalescent COVID-19.

The chain links TRBV27 to TRBJ1-1, with a weak D call TRBD1 (5 bases). The CDR3 consists of 13 residues. Trimming removed 5 bases at V and 5 bases at J, with 12 bases between. The germline V gene encodes CDR1 MNHEY and CDR2 SMNVEV (reference sequence). CDR3 protein: CASSIDRGTEAFF. The CDR3 DNA follows: TGTGCCAGCAGTATCGACCGGGGGACTGAAGCTTTCTTT.

CDR3 sequence reads: CASSIGGTGGGQYV. Written as DNA, the CDR3 is TGTGCCAGTAGTATAGGCGGGACAGGCGGCGGGCAGTACGTC. This sequence joins TRBV19 and TRBJ2-7, with 8 bases fitting TRBD1. Losses at the gene ends were 1 base for V and 9 bases for J; bases not matched to a gene: 8. Germline CDR1 reads LNHDA; CDR2 reads SQIVND (reference sequence). The CDR3 runs to 14 residues.

This chain connects TRBV25-1 to TRBJ2-7; 10 bases are a match to TRBD1. The CDR3 is 18 residues long. Germline-derived CDR1 and CDR2 are MGHDK and SYGVNS. Trimming cost V 4 bases and J 3 bases; bases outside gene matches: 15. For the CDR3, the DNA is TGTGCCAGCAGTGCTGCTCCGGGACAGGGGAGTAGCTACTACGAGCAGTACTTC. Translating it yields CASSAAPGQGSSYYEQYF.

The chain couples TRBV30 to TRBJ1-2; maybe TRBD1 (6 bases). The length of the CDR3 is 13 residues. Germline CDR1 and CDR2: GTSNPN and SVGIG (reference sequence). The germline V and J ends were trimmed by 4 bases and 2 bases, with 11 bases remaining between them. In DNA, the CDR3 is TGTGCCTGGACGGAACAGGGCAACTATGGCTACACCTTC. This encodes CAWTEQGNYGYTF. Full variable domain (remainder filled in from reference TRBV30 and TRBJ1-2): SQTIHQWPATLVQPVGSPLSLECTVEGTSNPNLYWYRQAAGRGLQLLFYSVGIGQISSEVPQNLSASRPQDRQFILSSKKLLLSDSGFYLCAWTEQGNYGYTFGSGTRLTVV.

The rearrangement links TRBV30 to TRBJ2-1; no clear D gene. Germline loops: CDR1 GTSNPN, CDR2 SVGIG (reference sequence). V dropped 3 bases and J dropped 0 bases, with 9 bases sitting between them. The CDR3 has 14 amino acids. CDR3 nucleotides: TGTGCCTGGAGCCCTAGGCGCTCCTACAATGAGCAGTTCTTC. Encoded protein: CAWSPRRSYNEQFF.

The V and J genes are TRBV10-3 and TRBJ1-3; 7 bases line up with TRBD1. Germline V gives CDR1 ENHRY, CDR2 SYGVKD. V lost 4 bases, J lost 0 bases, and 6 bases stayed unmatched. CDR3 size: 16 residues. CDR3 bases: TGTGCCATCAGTGGTGGACAGGAGAGCTCTGGAAACACCATATATTTT. It specifies CAISGGQESSGNTIYF.

This sequence joins TRBV7-6 and TRBJ2-7; D might be TRBD2 (6 bases). The length of the CDR3 is 14 residues. Between the trimmed V and J ends, which lost 3 bases and 7 bases, there was a span of 16 bases. Germline V gene sequence: CDR1 SGHVS, CDR2 FNYEAQ. The CDR3 spells CASSFTGLGGEQYF. For the CDR3, the DNA is TGTGCCAGCAGCTTTACAGGACTCGGAGGGGAGCAGTACTTC.

This chain joins TRBV5-1 and TRBJ1-1; D may be TRBD1 (6 bases). Looked up from germline, CDR1 is SGHRS and CDR2 is YFSETQ. The ends were cut back, 4 bases at V and 5 bases at J, with 18 bases in the middle. This CDR3 contains 15 residues. Here the CDR3 DNA reads TGCGCCAGCAGCGCTAGGGGGACGTCGGAAACTGAAGCTTTCTTT. Encoded protein: CASSARGTSETEAFF.

The V gene is TRBV4-1, the J gene TRBJ2-2; 10 positions agree with TRBD2. With V trimmed by 1 base and J by 1 base, 3 bases remained unmatched. This CDR3 has 17 residues. The germline CDR1 and CDR2 sequences are MGHRA and YSYEKL. The chain's CDR3 is CASSQVLAGVNTGELFF. The CDR3 DNA is TGCGCCAGCAGCCAAGTCCTAGCGGGAGTGAACACCGGGGAGCTGTTTTTT.

The J gene is TRBJ2-5, the V gene TRBV5-1; 9 bases align to TRBD2. The CDR3 loop spans 16 amino acids. Unmatched junction bases numbered 11, after V lost 3 bases and J lost 5 bases. Germline assignment: CDR1 SGHRS and CDR2 YFSETQ. The CDR3 DNA reads as TGCGCCAGCAGCTCCCTGGGTAGCGGGAGTGGGGAGACCCAGTACTTC. Translating gives CASSSLGSGSGETQYF.

This clone appeared a few times. J is TRBJ1-3 and V is TRBV5-4; D is undetermined. Trimming pared 3 bases from V and 4 bases from J, leaving 11 bases between. Germline values: CDR1 SGHNT, CDR2 YYREEE (reference sequence). The length of the CDR3 is 14 residues. CDR3 sequence (DNA): TGTGCCAGCAGCTCCAGCGGTAGGGGAAACACCATATATTTT. Encoded protein: CASSSSGRGNTIYF.

The rearrangement links TRBV20-1 to TRBJ1-3; D may be TRBD1 (6 bases). Trimming took off 5 bases at V and 10 bases at J, with 12 bases between the two ends. The V gene's germline CDR1 is DFQATT and CDR2 SNEGSKA (reference sequence). This CDR3 spans 11 amino acids. CDR3 DNA: TGCAGTGCTGGGTTCCAGGGGACCATATATTTT. It translates to CSAGFQGTIYF.

The chain has TRBV6-5 and TRBJ1-5, with D uncertain. The V end was cut by 2 bases, the J end by 4 bases, with 9 bases between. Germline assignment: CDR1 MNHEY and CDR2 SVGAGI. This CDR3 has 14 residues. This chain's CDR3 is CASSYEGWNQPQHF. The CDR3 coding sequence is TGTGCCAGCAGTTACGAGGGTTGGAATCAGCCCCAGCATTTT.

The chain carries TRBV19 and TRBJ2-7; D is possibly TRBD1 (6 bases). Deletions cut 6 bases from V and 3 bases from J, with 12 bases between. Germline V gene lookup returns CDR1 LNHDA and CDR2 SQIVND (reference sequence). This CDR3 comprises 13 residues. The CDR3 sequence is CASSRGIGYEQYF. Written as DNA, the CDR3 is TGTGCCAGTAGCAGGGGCATCGGCTACGAGCAGTACTTC.

This clone was found once. V and J are TRBV10-2 and TRBJ2-7, with 10 bases lining up with TRBD1. The trim removed 7 bases at V and 6 bases at J, leaving 9 bases unmatched. Germline V gene lookup returns CDR1 WSHSY and CDR2 SAAADI. This CDR3 comprises 14 residues. The CDR3 region has the DNA TGCGCCAGCACCAGAGCGGGGACAGGGGTCGAGCAGTACTTC. Amino acid sequence: CASTRAGTGVEQYF.

The rearrangement joins TRBV2 to TRBJ1-3; TRBD1 agrees at 8 bases. J gave up 3 bases and V 6 bases, and 7 bases lay outside the gene matches. Germline-derived CDR1 and CDR2 are SNHLY and FYNNEI. The CDR3 consists of 15 residues. The CDR3 region is CASRAGQGSGNTIYF. CDR3 nucleotides: TGTGCCAGCAGGGCCGGACAGGGAAGTGGAAACACCATATATTTT.

The chain couples TRBV9 to TRBJ1-1; D is unresolved. CDR3 length: 13 amino acids. In germline, CDR1 is SGDLS, CDR2 YYNGEE. The V end was cut by 0 bases, the J end by 6 bases, with 9 bases between. In nucleotides, the CDR3 is TGTGCCAGCAGCGTAGTCGTAAGCCCTGAAGCTTTCTTT. Protein sequence: CASSVVVSPEAFF.

In DNA form, the CDR3 reads TGTGCCAGCAGCCCCGCAGGGGAACTCCCCGGGGAGCTGTTTTTT. It yields the protein CASSPAGELPGELFF. The chain recombines TRBV13 with TRBJ2-2, with a tentative D call TRBD1 (6 bases). The germline V and J ends were trimmed by 5 bases and 6 bases, with 16 bases remaining between them. The CDR3 contains 15 residues. The germline gives CDR1 PRHDT, CDR2 FYEKMQ (reference sequence).

This clone was recorded once. This rearrangement joins TRBV18 to TRBJ2-3; D not certain. V gave up 6 bases and J gave up 1 base, with 5 bases separating them. The CDR3 length is 12 residues. Germline-derived CDR1 and CDR2 are KGHSH and LQKENI. DNA for the CDR3: TGTGCCAGCTCCCGCGGCACAGATACGCAGTATTTT. Residues: CASSRGTDTQYF.

The chain carries TRBV9 and TRBJ2-7, with TRBD2 identical over 11 bases. The CDR3 is 16 residues long. In germline, CDR1 is SGDLS, CDR2 YYNGEE. J was trimmed by 2 bases and V by 4 bases; bases with no gene match: 8. The CDR3 sequence: CASSPGTSGPTYEQYF. DNA for the CDR3: TGTGCCAGCAGCCCCGGGACTAGCGGCCCTACCTACGAGCAGTACTTC.

The chain couples TRBV19 to TRBJ2-1; 12 nucleotides agree with TRBD2. The J segment lost 9 bases and the V segment lost 3 bases, leaving 15 bases of the junction unmatched. The CDR3 loop spans 18 amino acids. Germline V CDR1 and CDR2: LNHDA, SQIVND (reference sequence). The CDR3 DNA follows: TGTGCCAGTAGTATGACTAGCGGGAGTTTTGGGGCTCGGGGTGAGCAGTTCTTC. It codes for CASSMTSGSFGARGEQFF. The full variable domain, completed using reference TRBV19 and TRBJ2-1, is DGGITQSPKYLFRKEGQNVTLSCEQNLNHDAMYWYRQDPGQGLRLIYYSQIVNDFQKGDIAEGYSVSREKKESFPLTVTSAQKNPTAFYLCASSMTSGSFGARGEQFFGPGTRLTVL.